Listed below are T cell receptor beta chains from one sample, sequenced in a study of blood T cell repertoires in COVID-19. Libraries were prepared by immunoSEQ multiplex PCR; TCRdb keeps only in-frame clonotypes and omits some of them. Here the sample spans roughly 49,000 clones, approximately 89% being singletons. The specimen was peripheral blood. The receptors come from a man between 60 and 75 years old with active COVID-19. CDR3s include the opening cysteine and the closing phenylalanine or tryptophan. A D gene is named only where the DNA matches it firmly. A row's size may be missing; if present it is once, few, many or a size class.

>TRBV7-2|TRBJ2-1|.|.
CASSLTPMAEQFF
TGTGCCAGCAGCTTAACCCCCATGGCTGAGCAGTTCTTC
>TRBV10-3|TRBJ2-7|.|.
CAISQGTTSYEQYF
TGTGCCATCAGTCAGGGGACTACCTCCTACGAGCAGTACTTC
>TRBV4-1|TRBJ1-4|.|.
CASSQSGALGEKLFF
TGCGCCAGCAGCCAATCAGGGGCGCTTGGTGAAAAACTGTTTTTT
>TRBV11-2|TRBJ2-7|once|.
CASSVSYEQYF
TGTGCCAGCAGCGTATCCTACGAGCAGTACTTC
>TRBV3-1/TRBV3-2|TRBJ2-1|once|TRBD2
CASSQDWRGSRNEQFF
TGTGCCAGCAGCCAAGATTGGCGCGGGAGTAGGAATGAGCAGTTCTTC
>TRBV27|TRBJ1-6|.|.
CASSFSLNSPLHF
TGTGCCAGCAGTTTCTCTTTGAATTCACCCCTCCACTTT
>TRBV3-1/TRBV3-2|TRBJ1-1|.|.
CASRGSGMNTEAFF
TGTGCCAGCAGAGGGAGCGGGATGAACACTGAAGCTTTCTTT
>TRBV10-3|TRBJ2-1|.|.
CAISTGGLRAYNEQFF
TGTGCCATCTCAACCGGCGGACTAAGGGCCTACAATGAGCAGTTCTTC
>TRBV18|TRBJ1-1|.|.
CASSAGLRRDTEAFF
TGTGCCAGCTCAGCGGGACTCAGAAGGGACACTGAAGCTTTCTTT
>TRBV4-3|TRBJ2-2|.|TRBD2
CASSQAGLAGNTGELFF
TGCGCCAGCAGCCAAGCCGGACTAGCGGGAAACACCGGGGAGCTGTTTTTT
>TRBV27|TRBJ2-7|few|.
CASGFSGAEQYF
TGTGCCAGCGGTTTTTCCGGTGCCGAGCAGTACTTC
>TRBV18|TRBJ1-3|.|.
CASSPNQGSGNTIYF
TGTGCCAGCTCACCAAATCAGGGCTCTGGAAACACCATATATTTT
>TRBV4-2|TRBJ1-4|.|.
CASSRGPGSNEKLFF
TGTGCCAGCAGCCGGGGCCCAGGGTCTAATGAAAAACTGTTTTTT
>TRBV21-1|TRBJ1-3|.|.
CASSKEKSGKTSGNTIYF
TGTGCCAGCAGCAAAGAAAAATCAGGGAAAACCTCTGGAAACACCATATATTTT
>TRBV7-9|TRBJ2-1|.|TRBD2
CASSYTGLAVYNEQFF
TGTGCCAGCAGCTATACGGGACTAGCGGTTTACAATGAGCAGTTCTTC
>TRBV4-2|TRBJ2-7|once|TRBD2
CASSRGSGSVYEQYF
TGTGCCAGCAGCCGAGGCAGCGGGAGCGTCTACGAGCAGTACTTC
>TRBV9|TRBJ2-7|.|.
CASSPWGTYEQYF
TGTGCCAGCTCTCCGTGGGGGACTTACGAGCAGTACTTC